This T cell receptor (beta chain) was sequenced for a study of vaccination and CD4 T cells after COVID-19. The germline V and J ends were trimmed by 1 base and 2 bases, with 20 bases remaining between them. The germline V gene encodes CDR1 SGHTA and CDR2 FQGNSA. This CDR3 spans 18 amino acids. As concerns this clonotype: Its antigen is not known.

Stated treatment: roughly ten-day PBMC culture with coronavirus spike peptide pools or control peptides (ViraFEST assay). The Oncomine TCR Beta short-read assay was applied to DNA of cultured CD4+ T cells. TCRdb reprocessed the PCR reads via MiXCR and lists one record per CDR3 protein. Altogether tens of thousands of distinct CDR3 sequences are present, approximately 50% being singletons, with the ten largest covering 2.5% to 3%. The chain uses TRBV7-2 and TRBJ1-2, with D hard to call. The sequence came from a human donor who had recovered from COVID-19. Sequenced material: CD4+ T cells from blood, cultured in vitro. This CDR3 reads CASSLEAGGFYGNYGYTF. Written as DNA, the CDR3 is TGTGCCAGCAGCTTAGAGGCGGGAGGGTTCTACGGAAACTATGGCTACACCTTC.